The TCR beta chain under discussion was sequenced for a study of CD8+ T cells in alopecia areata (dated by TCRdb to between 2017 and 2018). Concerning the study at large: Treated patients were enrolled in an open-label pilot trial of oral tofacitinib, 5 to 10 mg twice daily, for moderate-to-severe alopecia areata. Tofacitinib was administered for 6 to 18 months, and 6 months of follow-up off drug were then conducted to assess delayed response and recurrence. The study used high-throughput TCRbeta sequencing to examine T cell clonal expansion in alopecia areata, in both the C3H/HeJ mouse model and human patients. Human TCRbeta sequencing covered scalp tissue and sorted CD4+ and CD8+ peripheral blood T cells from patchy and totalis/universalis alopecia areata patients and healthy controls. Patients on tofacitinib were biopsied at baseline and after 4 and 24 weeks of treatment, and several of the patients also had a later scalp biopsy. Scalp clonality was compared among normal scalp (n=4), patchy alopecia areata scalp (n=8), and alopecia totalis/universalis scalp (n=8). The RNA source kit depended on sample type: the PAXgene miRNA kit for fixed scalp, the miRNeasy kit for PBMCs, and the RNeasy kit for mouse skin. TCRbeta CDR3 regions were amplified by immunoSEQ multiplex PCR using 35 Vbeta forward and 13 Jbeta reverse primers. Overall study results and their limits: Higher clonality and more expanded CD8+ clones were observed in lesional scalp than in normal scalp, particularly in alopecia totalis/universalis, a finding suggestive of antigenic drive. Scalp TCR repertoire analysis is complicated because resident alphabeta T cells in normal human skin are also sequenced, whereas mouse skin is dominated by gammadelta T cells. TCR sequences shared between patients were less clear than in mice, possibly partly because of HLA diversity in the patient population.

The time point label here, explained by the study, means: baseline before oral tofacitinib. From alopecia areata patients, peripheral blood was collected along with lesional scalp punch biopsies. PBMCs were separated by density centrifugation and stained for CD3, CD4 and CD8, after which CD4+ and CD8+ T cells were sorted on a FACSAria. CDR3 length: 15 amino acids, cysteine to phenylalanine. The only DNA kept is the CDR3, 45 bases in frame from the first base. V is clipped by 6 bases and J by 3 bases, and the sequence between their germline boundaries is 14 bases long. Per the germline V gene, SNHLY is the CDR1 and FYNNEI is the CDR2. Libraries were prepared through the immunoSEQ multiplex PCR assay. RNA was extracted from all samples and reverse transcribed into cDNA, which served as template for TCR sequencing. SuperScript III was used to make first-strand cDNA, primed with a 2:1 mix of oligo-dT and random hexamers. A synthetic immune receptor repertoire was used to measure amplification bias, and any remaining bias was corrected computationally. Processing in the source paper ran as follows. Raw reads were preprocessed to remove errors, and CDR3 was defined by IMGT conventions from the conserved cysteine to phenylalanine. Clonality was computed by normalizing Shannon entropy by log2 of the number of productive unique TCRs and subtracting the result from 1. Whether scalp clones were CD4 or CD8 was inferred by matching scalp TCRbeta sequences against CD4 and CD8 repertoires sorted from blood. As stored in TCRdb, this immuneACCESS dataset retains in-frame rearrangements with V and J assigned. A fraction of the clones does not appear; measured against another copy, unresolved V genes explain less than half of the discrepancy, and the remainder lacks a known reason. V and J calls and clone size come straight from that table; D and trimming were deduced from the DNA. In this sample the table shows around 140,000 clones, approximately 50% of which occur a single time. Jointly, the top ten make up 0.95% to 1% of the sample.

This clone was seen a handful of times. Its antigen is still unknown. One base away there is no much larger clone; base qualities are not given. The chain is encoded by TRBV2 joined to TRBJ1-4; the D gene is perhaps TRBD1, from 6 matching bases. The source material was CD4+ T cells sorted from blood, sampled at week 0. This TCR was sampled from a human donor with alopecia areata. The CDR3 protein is CASRDYRASNEKLFF. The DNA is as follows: TGTGCCAGCAGGGATTACAGGGCCTCTAATGAAAAACTGTTTTTT.